This TCR beta chain was documented in a study of blood T cell repertoires in COVID-19. The wider study: The study drew acute and convalescent COVID-19 samples from the United States, Italy and Spain.

Trimming cost V 0 bases and J 1 base; bases outside gene matches: 9. The CDR3 has 18 amino acids. Germline V gene sequence: CDR1 SGHTA, CDR2 FQGNSA. Under the authors' procedure: Reference gene primers were amplified, and this amplification served to estimate nucleated cell counts. Generated by immunoSEQ multiplex PCR, the TCRdb table keeps only in-frame clones and is missing some. The V and J calls and the clone size are those of that table, but D and trimming were determined from the DNA. The data show 200,000 to 300,000 clones, about 87% seen once. Material for sequencing was peripheral blood. The clonotype was recovered from a man in his 60s who had recovered from COVID-19. This chain connects TRBV7-2 to TRBJ1-3; the match to TRBD1 covers 7 bases. For the CDR3, the DNA is TGTGCCAGCAGCTTAGCCCCCCCCAGGGGGGTATCTGGAAACACCATATATTTT. Protein product: CASSLAPPRGVSGNTIYF.